These 22 T cell receptor beta chains share one sample of origin, sequenced in a study of control samples from healthy donors and cancer patients. TCRdb keeps only in-frame clones here, not all; method: immunoSEQ multiplex PCR. The data contain roughly 120,000 clones, around 89% of them singletons. The material sequenced was blood. The receptors were sampled from a man aged 40-50 years in good health.

The chain uses TRBV5-1 and TRBJ1-3; no reliable D call. V lost 0 bases and J 0 bases, leaving 7 bases between the germline ends. The CDR3 loop spans 15 amino acids. Germline loops: CDR1 SGHRS, CDR2 YFSETQ. The CDR3 here is CASSLEAGSGNTIYF. The CDR3 DNA sequence: TGCGCCAGCAGCTTGGAGGCAGGCTCTGGAAACACCATATATTTT.

The V gene is TRBV5-6, the J gene TRBJ2-6; D is unclear. Trimming shortened V by 4 bases and J by 0 bases, and 2 bases separated the two germline ends. The CDR3 extends over 13 amino acids. Germline V gene data show CDR1 as SGHDT and CDR2 as YYEEEE. The CDR3 DNA follows: TGTGCCAGCAGCGGCTCTGGGGCCAACGTCCTGACTTTC. Translated, it gives CASSGSGANVLTF. Supplemented by reference TRBV5-6 and TRBJ2-6, the full variable domain reads DAGVTQSPTHLIKTRGQQVTLRCSPKSGHDTVSWYQQALGQGPQFIFQYYEEEERQRGNFPDRFSGHQFPNYSSELNVNALLLGDSALYLCASSGSGANVLTFGAGSRLTVL.

V usage is TRBV29-1 and J usage is TRBJ2-1; 10 nucleotides align to TRBD2. V gave up 8 bases and J gave up 12 bases; unmatched junction bases: 10. The CDR3 has 12 residues. Germline values: CDR1 SQVTM, CDR2 ANQGSEA. CDR3 nucleotide sequence: TGCAGCTCGTCTAGAGCGGGGGGGATGCAGTTCTTC. It specifies CSSSRAGGMQFF.

The gene calls are TRBV7-9 and TRBJ2-2; tentatively, D is TRBD1 (5 bases). This CDR3 has 15 amino acids. Trimming shortened V by 2 bases and J by 4 bases, and 11 bases separated the two germline ends. The germline V gene has CDR1 SEHNR and CDR2 FQNEAQ (reference sequence). Here the CDR3 reads CASSLRGQVTGELFF. CDR3 bases: TGTGCCAGCAGCTTAAGGGGCCAGGTCACCGGGGAGCTGTTTTTT.

In this sample, this clone turned up once. The chain carries TRBV14 and TRBJ2-1, with TRBD2 matching over 8 bases. With 1 base clipped from V and 9 bases from J, the junction kept 8 bases outside the gene matches. CDR1 is SGHDN and CDR2 is FVKESK in the germline V gene. The CDR3 spans 15 residues. The CDR3: CASSQVAGGIGEQFF. The CDR3, as DNA: TGTGCCAGCAGCCAAGTCGCGGGGGGAATTGGTGAGCAGTTCTTC.

This clone was detected a few times. The rearrangement joins TRBV28 to TRBJ1-5; TRBD1 might be the D (6 bases). The CDR3 extends over 14 amino acids. V was cut by 2 bases and J by 4 bases, with 9 bases left in between. Germline CDR1 is MDHEN and CDR2 is SYDVKM. DNA of the CDR3: TGTGCCAGCAGTTTAAACAGGGCAAATCAGCCCCAGCATTTT. It encodes CASSLNRANQPQHF. The full variable domain, rest sourced from reference TRBV28 and TRBJ1-5, is DVKVTQSSRYLVKRTGEKVFLECVQDMDHENMFWYRQDPGLGLRLIYFSYDVKMKEKGDIPEGYSVSREKKERFSLILESASTNQTSMYLCASSLNRANQPQHFGDGTRLSIL.

J is TRBJ1-6 and V is TRBV25-1; maybe TRBD1 (6 bases). The V and J ends lost 8 bases and 10 bases respectively, with 24 bases between them. The CDR3 totals 16 residues. CDR1 is MGHDK and CDR2 is SYGVNS in the germline V gene. The CDR3 bases are TGTGCCAGCCGTGGGGGACGGGGACAAAAGAGCTCACCCCTCCACTTT. It codes for CASRGGRGQKSSPLHF.

V is TRBV10-3 and J is TRBJ2-3; perhaps D is TRBD1 or TRBD2 (7 bases each). CDR3 length: 16 residues. The ends were cut back, 5 bases at V and 1 base at J, with 16 bases in the middle. From germline, CDR1 is ENHRY and CDR2 SYGVKD. This chain's CDR3 is CAISQGGGPGTDTQYF. The CDR3 DNA follows: TGTGCCATCAGTCAGGGGGGGGGCCCCGGCACAGATACGCAGTATTTT.

The chain combines TRBV16 with TRBJ1-2, with D perhaps matching TRBD1 (5 bases). The CDR3 has 15 residues. V was clipped by 4 bases and J by 7 bases, with 19 bases between them. Germline V gene sequence: CDR1 KGHSY, CDR2 FQNENV. The CDR3 loop reads CASSRPLDIFVGYTF. Here the CDR3 DNA reads TGTGCCAGCAGCCGCCCCCTGGACATCTTCGTTGGCTACACCTTC.

Concerning this clone itself: At one of its ends the junction is not consistent with the germline gene, which may arise from a read error. The chain has TRBV7-2 and TRBJ2-7; 10 bases are a match to TRBD2. The CDR3 loop spans 14 amino acids. Looked up from germline, CDR1 is SGHTA and CDR2 is FQGNSA. CDR3 sequence: CASSLAGARYEQYF. CDR3 nucleotide sequence: TGTGCCAGCAGCCTAGCGGGGGCCCGCTACGAGCAGTACTTC. Using reference TRBV7-2 and TRBJ2-7 for the parts outside the CDR3, the full variable domain is GAGVSQSPSNKVTEKGKDVELRCDPISGHTALYWYRQSLGQGLEFLIYFQGNSAPDKSGLPSDRFSAERTGGSVSTLTIQRTQQEDSAVYLCASSLAGARYEQYFGPGTRLTVT.

V and J are TRBV11-2 and TRBJ1-6, with D hard to call. The germline gives CDR1 SGHAT, CDR2 FQNNGV. The V end was cut by 2 bases, the J end by 4 bases, with 6 bases between. This CDR3 is built from 14 residues. CDR3 sequence (DNA): TGTGCCAGCAGCTTACCACGATATAATTCACCCCTCCACTTT. Protein sequence: CASSLPRYNSPLHF.

This clone was detected only a few times. V is TRBV7-3 and J is TRBJ2-3; D is perhaps TRBD2 (7 bases). V was cut by 1 base and J by 2 bases, with 16 bases left in between. Germline loops: CDR1 SGHTA, CDR2 FQGTGA. The CDR3 is made up of 17 amino acids. As DNA, the CDR3 is TGTGCCAGCAGCTTAAACCCGGGGGGCCTCACCACAGATACGCAGTATTTT. This translates into CASSLNPGGLTTDTQYF.

J is TRBJ1-2 and V is TRBV30; 11 bases line up with TRBD1. V shed 2 bases, J shed 10 bases, and the junction held 6 bases outside the gene matches. The germline gives CDR1 GTSNPN, CDR2 SVGIG (reference sequence). The CDR3 sequence is 13 residues long. Here the CDR3 DNA reads TGTGCCTGGAGTTCTGGACAGGGGGCCTCCTACACCTTC. Translating gives CAWSSGQGASYTF.

V gene TRBV5-1 combines with J gene TRBJ2-2, with no clear D. Germline-derived CDR1 and CDR2 are SGHRS and YFSETQ. The CDR3 length is 14 residues. V was clipped by 2 bases and J by 1 base, with 6 bases between them. The CDR3 coding sequence is TGCGCCAGCAGCTTCGGACGGAACACCGGGGAGCTGTTTTTT. Translating it yields CASSFGRNTGELFF.

The V call is TRBV15, the J call TRBJ2-7, with a possible D match to TRBD1 (6 bases). The germline V and J ends were trimmed by 0 bases and 5 bases, with 14 bases remaining between them. This CDR3 has 15 amino acids. Germline values: CDR1 LNHNV, CDR2 YYDKDF (reference sequence). The CDR3 DNA sequence: TGTGCCACCAGCAGAGACCCAGGGGCCGTCGACGAGCAGTACTTC. Protein sequence: CATSRDPGAVDEQYF.

The rearrangement uses TRBV6-5 and TRBJ1-2; D is uncertain. Trimming took 10 bases from V and 0 from J, leaving 18 bases between them. Germline V CDR1 and CDR2: MNHEY, SVGAGI. The CDR3 consists of 15 residues. In DNA form, the CDR3 reads TGTGCCACCCAGTCACTGAATATGTCTAACTATGGCTACACCTTC. Translating it yields CATQSLNMSNYGYTF.

This clone was seen only once. V usage is TRBV9 and J usage is TRBJ1-1; D call uncertain. The CDR3 is made up of 15 amino acids. Per germline, CDR1 SGDLS and CDR2 YYNGEE. The V and J ends lost 0 bases and 5 bases respectively, with 14 bases between them. CDR3 nucleotide sequence: TGTGCCAGCAGCGTAGCTGTCGAGGTGGGGACTGAAGCTTTCTTT. It translates to CASSVAVEVGTEAFF.

CDR3 loop: CASSLGWASGGMNEQFF. The CDR3 nucleotides read TGTGCCAGCAGCTTAGGATGGGCTAGCGGGGGGATGAATGAGCAGTTCTTC. The chain employs TRBV7-2 and TRBJ2-1, with TRBD2 matching 11 bases. The CDR3 covers 17 residues. Germline values: CDR1 SGHTA, CDR2 FQGNSA. V lost 1 base to trimming and J lost 7 bases; unmatched junction nucleotides: 9.

As DNA, the CDR3 is TGTGCCAGCAGCTCCCCGGGACAGGGGACCTACGAGCAGTACTTC. It translates to CASSSPGQGTYEQYF. The chain carries TRBV14 and TRBJ2-7; 10 bases match TRBD1. The germline CDR1 and CDR2 sequences are SGHDN and FVKESK. CDR3 length: 15 amino acids. Germline trimming cut 5 bases from V and 2 bases from J; bases unmatched to any gene: 6.

In the case of this clone: Other DNA sequences within the sample encode an identical CDR3. The CDR3 is CASQDGQNTEAFF. Here the CDR3 DNA reads TGTGCCAGCCAGGACGGCCAGAACACTGAAGCTTTCTTT. The chain uses TRBV6-6 and TRBJ1-1, with unresolved D. Germline V gene data show CDR1 as MNHNY and CDR2 as SVGAGI (reference sequence). There are 13 residues in the CDR3. V dropped 8 bases and J dropped 1 base, with 11 bases sitting between them.

In its sample, this clone was seen once. The chain is built from TRBV30 and TRBJ2-1; D is possibly TRBD2 (7 bases). Germline CDR1 reads GTSNPN; CDR2 reads SVGIG (reference sequence). CDR3 length: 13 residues. The germline V and J ends were trimmed by 3 bases and 6 bases, with 12 bases remaining between them. This CDR3 is CAWRVGGPNEQFF. The DNA of the CDR3 is TGTGCCTGGAGGGTGGGGGGGCCCAATGAGCAGTTCTTC.

As to this clone: One junction end does not reproduce the germline sequence, and a read error may be involved. This chain joins TRBV19 and TRBJ1-1; unclear D gene. The CDR3 has 10 amino acids. The germline CDR1 and CDR2 sequences are LNHDA and SQIVND (reference sequence). The CDR3 DNA sequence: TGTGCCAGTATGAAGACTGAAGCTTTCTTT. Translated, it gives CASMKTEAFF. The full variable domain, rest sourced from reference TRBV19 and TRBJ1-1, is DGGITQSPKYLFRKEGQNVTLSCEQNLNHDAMYWYRQDPGQGLRLIYYSQIVNDFQKGDIAEGYSVSREKKESFPLTVTSAQKNPTAFYLCASMKTEAFFGQGTRLTVV.